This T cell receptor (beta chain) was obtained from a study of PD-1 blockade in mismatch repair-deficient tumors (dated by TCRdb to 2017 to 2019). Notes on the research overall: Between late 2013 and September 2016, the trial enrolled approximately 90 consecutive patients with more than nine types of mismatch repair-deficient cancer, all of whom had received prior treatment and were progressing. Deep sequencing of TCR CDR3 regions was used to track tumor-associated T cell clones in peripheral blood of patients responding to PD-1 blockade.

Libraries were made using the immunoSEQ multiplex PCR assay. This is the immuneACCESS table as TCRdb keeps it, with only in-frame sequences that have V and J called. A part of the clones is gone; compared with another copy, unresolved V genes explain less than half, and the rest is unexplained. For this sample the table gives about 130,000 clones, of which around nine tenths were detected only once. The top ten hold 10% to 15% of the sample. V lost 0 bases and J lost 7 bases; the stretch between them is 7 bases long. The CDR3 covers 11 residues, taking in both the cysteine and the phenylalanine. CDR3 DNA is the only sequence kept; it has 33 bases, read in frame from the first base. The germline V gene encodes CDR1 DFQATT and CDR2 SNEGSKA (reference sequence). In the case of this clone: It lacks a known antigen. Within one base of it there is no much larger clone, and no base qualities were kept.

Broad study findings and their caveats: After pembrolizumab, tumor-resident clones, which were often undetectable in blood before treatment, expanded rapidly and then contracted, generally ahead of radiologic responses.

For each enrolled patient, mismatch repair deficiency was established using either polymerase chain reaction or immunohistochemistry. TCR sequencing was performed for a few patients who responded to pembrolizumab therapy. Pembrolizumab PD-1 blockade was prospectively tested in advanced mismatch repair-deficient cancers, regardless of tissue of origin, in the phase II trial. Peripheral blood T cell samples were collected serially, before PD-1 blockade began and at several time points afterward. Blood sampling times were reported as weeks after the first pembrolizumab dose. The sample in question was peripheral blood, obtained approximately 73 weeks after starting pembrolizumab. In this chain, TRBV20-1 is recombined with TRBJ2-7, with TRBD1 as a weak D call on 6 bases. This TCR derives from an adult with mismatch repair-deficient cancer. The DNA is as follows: TGCAGTGCTAGAGAAGACAGGGAGCAGTACTTC. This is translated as CSAREDREQYF.